What follows are 14 T cell receptor beta chains derived from one specimen sequenced in a study of blood T cell repertoires in COVID-19. Method: immunoSEQ multiplex PCR; TCRdb's copy keeps in-frame clones and lacks some. Of some 520,000 clones listed, roughly nine tenths were seen once; the top ten hold roughly 0.9%. Material: peripheral blood. The receptors shown here come from a man aged 18 to 30 with COVID-19, enrolled during active disease.

The V and J genes are TRBV6-5 and TRBJ2-1, with D perhaps matching TRBD2 (5 bases). The germline V gene has CDR1 MNHEY and CDR2 SVGAGI. Trimming stripped 6 bases from V and 5 bases from J, with 11 bases between. This CDR3 has 13 amino acids. The CDR3 region is CASRNWGDNEQFF. CDR3 bases: TGTGCCAGCAGGAATTGGGGAGACAATGAGCAGTTCTTC.

This chain's CDR3 is CASSYPEREGFNEQFF. The CDR3 DNA reads as TGTGCCAGCAGTTACCCGGAGCGGGAGGGCTTCAATGAGCAGTTCTTC. The genes are TRBV6-5 and TRBJ2-1; 10 bases fit TRBD2. This CDR3 comprises 16 residues. V gave up 2 bases and J gave up 6 bases; unmatched junction bases: 7. Germline loops: CDR1 MNHEY, CDR2 SVGAGI.

The V call is TRBV25-1, the J call TRBJ1-6; D is unresolved. Trimming pared 8 bases from V and 8 bases from J, leaving 16 bases between. The CDR3 loop spans 14 amino acids. Germline lookup yields CDR1 MGHDK and CDR2 SYGVNS. Here the CDR3 DNA reads TGTGCCAGCGGGCTGGCGGGTGTGGATTCACCCCTCCACTTT. Protein sequence: CASGLAGVDSPLHF.

The chain joins TRBV7-3 to TRBJ2-3; tentatively, D is TRBD2 (6 bases). The V end was cut by 5 bases, the J end by 6 bases, with 18 bases between. This CDR3 has 15 residues. Germline loops: CDR1 SGHTA, CDR2 FQGTGA. The CDR3 DNA reads as TGTGCCAGCAGCCCTAACGTTGGGGGGTTGGATACGCAGTATTTT. This gives the protein CASSPNVGGLDTQYF.

The V gene is TRBV7-9, the J gene TRBJ1-1, with a tentative D call TRBD1 (6 bases). There are 13 residues in the CDR3. The germline V and J ends were trimmed by 4 bases and 1 base, with 7 bases remaining between them. Germline V CDR1 and CDR2: SEHNR, FQNEAQ (reference sequence). The chain's CDR3 is CASSSDRNTEAFF. The CDR3 DNA follows: TGTGCCAGCAGCTCGGACAGGAACACTGAAGCTTTCTTT.

V is TRBV7-9 and J is TRBJ2-5, with D maybe TRBD2 (6 bases). This CDR3 has 16 amino acids. The germline V and J ends were trimmed by 3 bases and 5 bases, with 19 bases remaining between them. Per the germline V gene, CDR1 is SEHNR and CDR2 is FQNEAQ (reference sequence). CDR3 residues: CASSFLAGKGGETQYF. In nucleotides, the CDR3 is TGTGCCAGCAGCTTCCTTGCGGGGAAAGGAGGGGAGACCCAGTACTTC.

This clone was observed a handful of times. The identical CDR3 is also encoded by other nucleotide sequences in the sample. The rearrangement links TRBV2 to TRBJ2-7, with 10 bases that match TRBD2. This CDR3 is built from 14 residues. With 4 bases clipped from V and 1 base from J, the junction kept 1 base outside the gene matches. The V gene's germline CDR1 is SNHLY and CDR2 FYNNEI. The chain's CDR3 is CASSASGSSYEQYF. CDR3 DNA: TGTGCCAGCAGTGCTAGCGGGAGTTCCTACGAGCAGTACTTC.

The rearrangement uses TRBV4-1 and TRBJ2-4, with TRBD2 as a possible D gene (7 bases). Trimming stripped 1 base from V and 8 bases from J, with 15 bases between. CDR3 length: 15 residues. Germline values: CDR1 MGHRA, CDR2 YSYEKL. DNA for the CDR3: TGCGCCAGCAGCCAAGGTTTCGGGGGGCTGGACATTCAGTACTTC. This translates into CASSQGFGGLDIQYF.

V and J are TRBV5-3 and TRBJ2-3; D call uncertain. TRBV5-3 is an ORF, and what it does is uncertain. This CDR3 spans 14 amino acids. With 0 bases removed from V and 2 bases from J, the gap between germline ends came to 7 bases. The CDR3 DNA follows: TGTGCCAGAAGCTTGGACTTTTACACAGATACGCAGTATTTT. The encoded protein is CARSLDFYTDTQYF.

The V and J genes are TRBV4-2 and TRBJ2-1; TRBD2 aligns across 13 bases. The CDR3 has 17 residues. V shed 0 bases and J 3 bases; nucleotides not matched to a gene: 2. The germline V gene encodes CDR1 LGHNA and CDR2 YNFKEQ. In DNA, the CDR3 is TGTGCCAGCAGCCAAGATCGGACTAGCGGGAGCTACAATGAGCAGTTCTTC. As protein: CASSQDRTSGSYNEQFF.

The chain is built from TRBV9 and TRBJ1-1; no definite D call. Trimming shortened V by 0 bases and J by 7 bases, and 10 bases separated the two germline ends. This CDR3 comprises 13 residues. Germline CDR1 SGDLS, CDR2 YYNGEE. Written as DNA, the CDR3 is TGTGCCAGCAGCGTAGGGGGAGCAGGTGAAGCTTTCTTT. Its protein is CASSVGGAGEAFF.

This chain links TRBV7-8 with TRBJ2-7; tentative D call: TRBD1 (7 bases). Trimming removed 2 bases from V and 3 bases from J, with 17 bases in between. Germline CDR1 is SGHVS and CDR2 is FQNEAQ. This CDR3 contains 16 residues. The chain's CDR3 is CASSLSPRGRFYEQYF. The CDR3 DNA follows: TGTGCCAGCAGCTTATCACCCAGGGGGAGGTTCTACGAGCAGTACTTC.

The chain has TRBV29-1 and TRBJ2-3, with TRBD2 matching over 9 bases. This CDR3 comprises 15 residues. Trimming at V came to 5 bases and at J to 5 bases, leaving 11 bases not matched to a gene. The germline CDR1 and CDR2 sequences are SQVTM and ANQGSEA. This CDR3 is CSVRLGGRARDTQYF. CDR3 nucleotides: TGCAGCGTTAGACTAGGCGGGAGGGCCAGAGATACGCAGTATTTT.

This chain connects TRBV7-9 to TRBJ1-1; 9 positions agree with TRBD1. V lost 1 base, J lost 5 bases, and 5 bases stayed unmatched. The CDR3 is made up of 15 amino acids. Germline loops: CDR1 SEHNR, CDR2 FQNEAQ (reference sequence). As DNA, the CDR3 is TGTGCCAGCAGCTTAGACAGGGGGCTAAGAACTGAAGCTTTCTTT. This encodes CASSLDRGLRTEAFF.